The sequence of this TCR beta chain was determined in a study of long-term antiretroviral therapy in people with HIV. At least two post-ART and at least one pre-ART PBMC sample were available for each donor. Every participant with HIV received treatment in the United States. Trimming shortened V by 3 bases and J by 1 base, and 3 bases separated the two germline ends. The V gene's germline CDR1 is LNHDA and CDR2 SQIVND (reference sequence). The CDR3 spans 13 residues. This was the immunoSEQ v3.0 assay at survey level. Profiled with immunoSEQ multiplex PCR; TCRdb holds only in-frame clones, not every one. This sample carries more than 20,000 clones, approximately 81% of them seen once, and the ten largest clones take roughly 10%.

The input for sequencing was unsorted PBMCs, taken approximately 2.5 years after starting antiretroviral therapy. The chain employs TRBV19 and TRBJ2-2; D not resolved. The TCR comes from a man aged 35 to 55 with HIV. Here the CDR3 reads CASSILNTGELFF. CDR3 nucleotides: TGTGCCAGTAGTATCCTGAACACCGGGGAGCTGTTTTTT.